A single sample gave rise to the 16 T cell receptor beta chains below, sequenced in a study of CD8+CD57+ T cells in acquired aplastic anemia. The study profiled TCR beta VDJ and CDR3 using genomic DNA as template. Using its own MiXCR run on the reads, TCRdb lists one record per CDR3 protein. The data contain 250,000 to 350,000 distinct CDR3 sequences, around 60% of them singletons. Input material: sorted CD4+, CD8+, or CD8+CD57+ T cells (not recorded which) from PBMCs. The receptors were gathered from a human donor with severe aplastic anemia or a healthy control (not recorded which).

As regards this clonotype: Sequence at one end of the junction differs from germline and may be a read error. The rearrangement links TRBV20-1 to TRBJ1-1; D is unresolved. The germline V gene encodes CDR1 DFQATT and CDR2 SNEGSKA (reference sequence). There are 14 residues in the CDR3. CDR3 sequence: CSAGEAFMNTEAFF. The CDR3 DNA reads as TGCAGTGCTGGAGAGGCCTTTATGAACACTGAAGCTTTCTTT.

This clonotype was recorded many times. The chain employs TRBV7-6 and TRBJ1-2, with D unresolved. This CDR3 is built from 13 residues. The V gene lost 5 bases and the J gene lost 8 bases, with 15 bases spanning the gap. CDR1 and CDR2 from the germline V gene are SGHVS and FNYEAQ. CDR3 residues: CASSTRAGRGYTF. In nucleotides, the CDR3 is TGTGCCAGCAGCACACGGGCCGGGAGAGGCTACACCTTC.

The CDR3 reads CASSPGRDIGTEAFF. The CDR3 nucleotides are TGCGCCAGCAGCCCAGGCAGGGACATAGGGACTGAAGCTTTCTTT. The chain couples TRBV5-1 to TRBJ1-1; D possibly corresponds to TRBD1 (6 bases). The CDR3 sequence is 15 residues long. V lost 4 bases to trimming and J lost 5 bases, with 18 bases between them. Germline V gene data show CDR1 as SGHRS and CDR2 as YFSETQ.

The chain links TRBV7-4 to TRBJ1-2; 9 bases map to TRBD1. V lost 6 bases, J lost 2 bases, and 7 bases stayed unmatched. The CDR3 spans 15 residues. CDR1 is SGHVT and CDR2 is SQSDAQ in the germline V gene. The CDR3, as DNA: TGTGCCAGCAGTTTGGGACAGGGCGCGAACTATGGCTACACCTTC. This translates into CASSLGQGANYGYTF.

This clonotype was observed at least ten times. The chain carries TRBV7-9 and TRBJ2-1; D gene ambiguous. The CDR3 is 12 residues long. Trimming stripped 5 bases from V and 5 bases from J, with 7 bases between. CDR1 SEHNR and CDR2 FQNEAQ come from the germline V gene (reference sequence). In DNA, the CDR3 is TGTGCCAGCAGCGAAAGAAACAATGAGCAGTTCTTC. Amino acid sequence: CASSERNNEQFF.

The J gene is TRBJ1-6, the V gene TRBV7-2; D is unclear. CDR3 size: 15 residues. Trimming left V 3 bases short and J 7 bases short, with 13 bases between. Germline V gene data show CDR1 as SGHTA and CDR2 as FQGNSA. CDR3: CASSFSTLGNSPLHF. In DNA form, the CDR3 reads TGTGCCAGCAGCTTTTCGACTCTGGGGAATTCACCCCTCCACTTT.

The sample holds a few counts of this clonotype. V and J are TRBV12-3 or TRBV12-4 and TRBJ2-5, with 7 nucleotides matching TRBD1. The CDR3 is 13 amino acids. With 6 bases clipped from V and 3 bases from J, the junction kept 4 bases outside the gene matches. The CDR3 coding sequence is TGTGCCAGCAGCCCGGACAGGAAAGAGACCCAGTACTTC. Protein: CASSPDRKETQYF.

The chain has TRBV24-1 and TRBJ1-2; no firm D call. This CDR3 contains 11 residues. The V gene's germline CDR1 is KGHDR and CDR2 SFDVKD. Trimming left V 9 bases short and J 7 bases short, with 11 bases between. CDR3 nucleotides: TGTGCCACCCAAGGCCCTGCTGGCTACACCTTC. Translation: CATQGPAGYTF.

This clonotype has a single count. Sequence at one end of the junction differs from germline and may be a read error. V gene TRBV5-1 combines with J gene TRBJ1-1; TRBD1 agrees at 7 bases. From germline, CDR1 is SGHRS and CDR2 YFSETQ. The CDR3 runs 15 residues. The CDR3 DNA reads as TGCGCCAGCAGCTTGTTAGGGGGCTCGTACACTGAAGATTTCTTT. Its protein is CASSLLGGSYTEDFF.

V is TRBV10-1 and J is TRBJ2-2, with a weak D call TRBD2 (5 bases). The CDR3 contains 13 residues. The germline V and J ends were trimmed by 10 bases and 7 bases, with 16 bases remaining between them. Germline CDR1 is WNHNN and CDR2 is SYGVQD (reference sequence). The CDR3 loop reads CAKTDFRVGELFF. The CDR3 DNA follows: TGCGCCAAAACGGACTTTCGGGTCGGGGAGCTGTTTTTT.

The chain carries TRBV15 and TRBJ1-5; 9 bases fit TRBD1. The V segment lost 2 bases and the J segment 0 bases; nucleotides outside the gene matches: 5. Germline V CDR1 and CDR2: LNHNV, YYDKDF (reference sequence). This CDR3 spans 17 amino acids. The DNA of the CDR3 is TGTGCCACCAGCAGAAAGGGGACAGGGTATAGCAATCAGCCCCAGCATTTT. Translation: CATSRKGTGYSNQPQHF.

This clonotype was detected ten times or more. The chain is built from TRBV9 and TRBJ1-3; unclear D gene. Trimming shortened V by 0 bases and J by 4 bases, and 14 bases separated the two germline ends. Germline V lookup: CDR1 SGDLS, CDR2 YYNGEE. The CDR3 covers 16 residues. The CDR3 here is CASSVGHRQLGNTIYF. DNA of the CDR3: TGTGCCAGCAGCGTAGGTCATCGGCAGCTCGGAAACACCATATATTTT.

The chain combines TRBV27 with TRBJ1-6; 7 nucleotides align to TRBD1. The V and J ends lost 8 bases and 8 bases, in that order; junction bases with no gene match: 3. There are 12 residues in the CDR3. Germline CDR1 and CDR2: MNHEY and SMNVEV (reference sequence). The CDR3 DNA reads TGTGCCAGCCGGACAGGTGATTCACCCCTCCACTTT. Translation: CASRTGDSPLHF.

This clonotype was counted many times. The rearrangement uses TRBV6-5 and TRBJ2-1; D gene unclear. Germline loops: CDR1 MNHEY, CDR2 SVGAGI. This CDR3 is built from 13 residues. Trimming removed 7 bases at V and 2 bases at J, with 9 bases between. CDR3 region: CASTADTYNEQFF. The DNA of the CDR3 is TGTGCCAGCACAGCCGATACCTACAATGAGCAGTTCTTC.

This clonotype was seen repeatedly, ten times or more. The chain joins TRBV6-5 to TRBJ1-5; 8 bases agree with TRBD1. The V and J ends lost 0 bases and 7 bases, in that order; junction bases with no gene match: 5. The CDR3 consists of 15 residues. The V gene's germline CDR1 is MNHEY and CDR2 SVGAGI. CDR3 residues: CASSYSTDRDQPQHF. CDR3 in DNA: TGTGCCAGCAGTTACTCGACGGACAGGGACCAGCCCCAGCATTTT.

The genes are TRBV19 and TRBJ2-5; possible D gene TRBD1, 5 bases. Germline CDR1 and CDR2: LNHDA and SQIVND (reference sequence). This CDR3 comprises 13 residues. V was cut by 4 bases and J by 4 bases, with 10 bases left in between. The CDR3 DNA follows: TGTGCCAGTAGTAGCTCAGGGCCAGAGACCCAGTACTTC. Protein: CASSSSGPETQYF.